This T cell receptor (beta chain) was sequenced for a study of sequential checkpoint blockade in melanoma. Measured with immunoSEQ multiplex PCR; TCRdb has only the in-frame clones, and not every one. Of around 490 clones listed, 15% to 20% were seen once; the top ten hold about 22%. This clone has more than one count but fewer than ten. Antigen: not known. The study, taken as a whole, reports: Tumor T-cell fraction and clonality correlated with PD-L1 and CD8+ counts.

Treatment given: randomized to nivolumab then ipilimumab (arm A) or the reverse (arm B). No patient had prior DNA-damaging chemotherapy. Germline CDR1 and CDR2: MNHNS and SASEGT. The V and J ends lost 1 base and 8 bases respectively, with 11 bases between them. This CDR3 region has 14 residues. This sequence joins TRBV6-1 and TRBJ1-4; no clear D. The sequenced sample was tumor tissue (inferred from file names), obtained from a patient given nivolumab and ipilimumab in sequence. The clonotype originates from a human donor with melanoma. The CDR3 region is CASSEGGNGEKLFF. Written as DNA, the CDR3 is TGTGCCAGCAGTGAAGGAGGGAACGGGGAAAAACTGTTTTTT.